This T cell receptor (beta chain) originates from a study of spatial heterogeneity in lung cancer. Trimming removed 11 bases from V and 5 bases from J, with 17 bases in between. The CDR3 has 13 amino acids. CDR1 is KGHDR, CDR2 SFDVKD, per germline. Time point specified: sample taken at primary tumor resection. TCRdb used MiXCR to reprocess the 5' RACE reads, holding one entry per CDR3 protein. The data contain roughly 9,800 distinct CDR3 sequences, approximately 6.1% of them singletons. This clonotype was recorded at least ten times. The J gene is TRBJ2-5, the V gene TRBV24-1; D gene ambiguous. The sample consisted of normal lung tissue next to the tumor, taken at surgery. The receptor was derived from a male donor with early-stage non-small cell lung cancer. Here the CDR3 reads CAISEVVPETQYF. In DNA form, the CDR3 reads TGTGCCATCAGCGAGGTGGTCCCCGAGACCCAGTACTTC.